This T cell receptor beta chain was profiled in a study of OX40 agonist ivuxolimab in advanced cancers. As for the study more broadly: The costimulatory receptor OX40 (CD134) was targeted by ivuxolimab, a fully human IgG2 agonistic monoclonal antibody. Intravenous ivuxolimab was administered to patients every 2 weeks at six dose levels: 0.01, 0.1, 0.3, 1.5, 3 and 10 mg/kg. Of the 52 patients in dose escalation, approximately 20 had hepatocellular carcinoma, about 15 had melanoma, 9 had renal cell carcinoma and 9 had head and neck cancer. The dose-escalation cohort was around 83% male with a mean age of approximately 60 years, ranging from about 23 to 85. Prior anti-PD-1, anti-PD-L1 or anti-CTLA-4 therapy was permitted, and 40% to 50% of dose-escalation patients had received checkpoint inhibitors. Partial responses occurred in three dose-escalation patients: two with cutaneous melanoma and one with hepatocellular carcinoma. Peripheral TCRbeta sequencing was intended to test whether TCR sequence diversity was altered and clonal T-cell expansion was caused by ivuxolimab. The paper covers the monotherapy dose-escalation part of the phase I ivuxolimab trial, which included N of about 50 patients.

V and J are truncated by 0 bases and 0 bases respectively, leaving an intervening sequence of 5 bases. There are 14 amino acids in the CDR3, from cysteine to phenylalanine inclusive. Only the CDR3 part of the read is kept: 42 bases, read in frame from the first base. The germline V gene sets CDR1 to SGHRS and CDR2 to YFSETQ. Patients with autoimmune disease history or receiving systemic immunosuppression were excluded from the trial. Peripheral blood for TCR sequencing was collected from all dose cohorts at baseline, on cycle 4 day 1, and on cycle 7 day 1. Samples were obtained from an open-label, multicenter, first-in-human phase I dose-escalation trial of ivuxolimab. Adults with locally advanced or metastatic melanoma, renal cell carcinoma, hepatocellular carcinoma or head and neck squamous cell carcinoma were enrolled in the trial. Before TCR sequencing, CD4+ T cells and CD8+ T cells from peripheral blood were sorted into separate populations.

Study-wide findings and limitations: In partial responders in the 0.1-3.0 mg/kg groups, normalized peripheral clonal expansion was found to be among the lowest, especially among CD8+ T cells. Antigen specificity was not determined for the clonally expanded peripheral T cells. At doses of 0.1 to 3.0 mg/kg, clonal expansion of both CD4+ and CD8+ blood T cells was observed from baseline to week 6. On average, CD8+ T cells showed more expanded clones than CD4+ T cells after ivuxolimab. Low levels of normalized T-cell clonal expansion were also seen in some patients who did not respond.

As for this clone: The clone's antigen remains unknown. Base qualities are missing; no much larger clone stands one base away.

Genomic DNA was extracted from sorted cells for sequencing of the TCRbeta CDR3 region. The immunoSEQ Assay was used to sequence the TCRbeta CDR3 regions. TCRdb stores this immuneACCESS table with in-frame sequences only. Part of the clones is absent; in the studies checked, under half of the shortfall reflects unresolved V genes, and no reason is known for the rest. Across this sample there are around 79,000 clones, with more than 75% seen only once. The ten largest clonotypes hold 0.6% to 0.8% of the sample. The sample was CD4+ or CD8+ T cells sorted from blood, taken in a trial of the OX40 agonist ivuxolimab. The TCR comes from an adult with an advanced solid tumor such as melanoma, head and neck, liver or kidney cancer. This chain joins TRBV5-1 to TRBJ2-3; the D segment may tentatively be TRBD1 or TRBD2, each giving 5 matched bases. The CDR3 amino acid sequence is: CASSLGDSTDTQYF. The DNA is as follows: TGCGCCAGCAGCTTGGGGGACAGCACAGATACGCAGTATTTT.